This entry lists 14 T cell receptor beta chains sequenced from one sample in a study of T-cell memory formation after mild COVID-19. TCRdb analysed the 5' RACE reads with MiXCR anew, one entry per CDR3 protein. This sample has 310,000 or so distinct CDR3 sequences, with around a sixth found just once. The sample consisted of PBMCs or a T cell subset sorted from them (not recorded which). These receptors all stem from a young man who had mild COVID-19 (a few samples of this study predate the infection). Cell type and time point are not known.

The V and J genes are TRBV6-1 and TRBJ1-2; D unclear. Between the trimmed V and J ends, which lost 0 bases and 4 bases, there was a span of 15 bases. Germline CDR1 reads MNHNS; CDR2 reads SASEGT. CDR3 length equals 16 residues. CDR3 coding DNA: TGTGCCAGCAGTGAAGCGCTATACAGAGGCTTCTATGGCTACACCTTC. As protein: CASSEALYRGFYGYTF.

This sequence joins TRBV7-8 and TRBJ1-6, with D perhaps matching TRBD1 (5 bases). The germline V gene has CDR1 SGHVS and CDR2 FQNEAQ. CDR3 length: 15 residues. Trimming left V 4 bases short and J 14 bases short, with 21 bases between. The CDR3 DNA follows: TGTGCCAGCAGCTGGGGCCGGACCGCCCGAGGGGCCCTCCACTTT. This translates into CASSWGRTARGALHF.

The V call is TRBV7-2, the J call TRBJ1-6, with D perhaps TRBD1 (5 bases). CDR3 length: 16 amino acids. V shed 5 bases and J shed 6 bases, with 17 bases lying between them. Germline V gene lookup returns CDR1 SGHTA and CDR2 FQGNSA. The CDR3 sequence: CASSHLLGVSNSPLHF. The CDR3 DNA follows: TGTGCCAGCAGCCACCTATTGGGGGTATCTAATTCACCCCTCCACTTT.

This clonotype has only a few counts. For the CDR3, the DNA is TGTGCCAGCTCACCACGGCAGACTGAAGCTTTCTTT. Its protein product is CASSPRQTEAFF. The rearrangement uses TRBV18 and TRBJ1-1; D is unresolved. Trimming removed 1 base from V and 5 bases from J, with 5 bases in between. The length of the CDR3 is 12 residues. The germline gives CDR1 KGHSH, CDR2 LQKENI.

This clonotype showed up just a few times. This chain joins TRBV9 and TRBJ1-4; no clear D. CDR1 and CDR2 from the germline V gene are SGDLS and YYNGEE. This CDR3 contains 16 residues. Trimming left V 0 bases short and J 3 bases short, with 12 bases between. CDR3 nucleotide sequence: TGTGCCAGCAGCGTAGGTGGTGGACCTTCTAATGAAAAACTGTTTTTT. Its protein product is CASSVGGGPSNEKLFF.

The chain carries TRBV20-1 and TRBJ1-6, with D possibly matching TRBD1 (6 bases). The CDR3 totals 13 residues. Trimming took off 5 bases at V and 10 bases at J, with 15 bases between the two ends. Looked up from germline, CDR1 is DFQATT and CDR2 is SNEGSKA (reference sequence). In DNA form, the CDR3 reads TGCAGTGCTCCGGACAGTTCGGGCTCACCCCTCCACTTT. Translating it yields CSAPDSSGSPLHF.

The rearrangement links TRBV20-1 to TRBJ2-1, with a tentative D call TRBD2 (6 bases). Trimming pared 1 base from V and 5 bases from J, leaving 15 bases between. CDR3 size: 15 residues. Germline assignment: CDR1 DFQATT and CDR2 SNEGSKA (reference sequence). CDR3 region: CSARATGLFDNEQFF. In DNA, the CDR3 is TGCAGTGCTAGAGCCACGGGACTCTTTGACAATGAGCAGTTCTTC.

This chain's CDR3 is CANYGRATGELFF. CDR3 sequence (DNA): TGTGCCAATTATGGGAGAGCCACCGGGGAGCTGTTTTTT. The chain carries TRBV6-5 and TRBJ2-2; the D gene is possibly TRBD2 (5 bases). Between the trimmed V and J ends, which lost 10 bases and 4 bases, there was a span of 13 bases. CDR3 length equals 13 residues. The V gene's germline CDR1 is MNHEY and CDR2 SVGAGI.

This clonotype was found many times. The chain is built from TRBV6-2 or TRBV6-3 and TRBJ2-1; 11 nucleotides align to TRBD2. After removal of 6 bases from V and 5 bases from J, the junction contained 9 bases not matched to a gene. Germline V gene data show CDR1 as MNHEY and CDR2 as SVGEGT. This CDR3 is 16 amino acids long. The CDR3 loop is CASSKAGTSGDNEQFF. In nucleotides, the CDR3 is TGTGCCAGCAGCAAGGCCGGGACTAGCGGAGACAATGAGCAGTTCTTC.

The chain recombines TRBV6-6 with TRBJ1-1, with 9 bases fitting TRBD1. Germline V gives CDR1 MNHNY, CDR2 SVGAGI (reference sequence). V shed 6 bases and J 7 bases; nucleotides not matched to a gene: 6. This CDR3 contains 13 residues. The CDR3 spells CASSPGTGNEAFF. CDR3 DNA sequence: TGTGCCAGCAGCCCAGGGACAGGGAATGAAGCTTTCTTT.

V gene TRBV2 combines with J gene TRBJ2-5; no clear D. The CDR3 spans 13 residues. V dropped 4 bases and J dropped 5 bases, with 11 bases sitting between them. Germline CDR1 reads SNHLY; CDR2 reads FYNNEI. The CDR3 coding sequence is TGTGCCAGCAGTGCCGGTAGCCGGGAGACCCAGTACTTC. It yields the protein CASSAGSRETQYF.

Only a few counts were recorded for this clonotype. The rearrangement links TRBV7-9 to TRBJ2-5; D may be TRBD1 or TRBD2 (5 bases each). In germline, CDR1 is SEHNR, CDR2 FQNEAQ (reference sequence). V was trimmed by 1 base and J by 3 bases, leaving 9 bases between them. There are 14 residues in the CDR3. The CDR3 is CASSLDQGEETQYF. The CDR3 DNA follows: TGTGCCAGCAGCTTAGATCAGGGAGAAGAGACCCAGTACTTC.

The chain employs TRBV28 and TRBJ2-5; 7 nucleotides align to TRBD2. The CDR3 runs to 15 residues. The trim removed 7 bases at V and 5 bases at J, leaving 13 bases unmatched. The germline V gene has CDR1 MDHEN and CDR2 SYDVKM. The DNA for the CDR3 is TGTGCCAGCACCCCAGCCCGATTGGGGGGGGAGACCCAGTACTTC. Amino acid sequence: CASTPARLGGETQYF.

The chain couples TRBV10-1 to TRBJ1-1, with D maybe TRBD1 (6 bases). CDR3 length equals 12 residues. CDR1 and CDR2 from the germline V gene are WNHNN and SYGVQD (reference sequence). The germline V and J ends were trimmed by 5 bases and 7 bases, with 11 bases remaining between them. The CDR3 protein is CASSQGFGEAFF. CDR3 sequence (DNA): TGCGCCAGCAGTCAGGGGTTCGGTGAAGCTTTCTTT.